What follows are 18 T cell receptor beta chains derived from one specimen sequenced in a study of T-cell memory formation after mild COVID-19. One entry per CDR3 protein, called by TCRdb with MiXCR from the 5' RACE reads. This sample has 470,000 or so distinct CDR3 sequences, with approximately 25% found just once. Sample: PBMCs or a T cell subset sorted from them (not recorded which). These receptors originate from an adult woman who had mild COVID-19 (a few samples of this study predate the infection). Cell type and time point are not known.

This clonotype occurred a few times. The V gene is TRBV27, the J gene TRBJ1-2; weak D call: TRBD1 (5 bases). V dropped 5 bases and J dropped 8 bases, with 21 bases sitting between them. CDR3 length: 15 residues. From germline, CDR1 is MNHEY and CDR2 SMNVEV (reference sequence). CDR3 protein: CASSKTLQTENGYTF. The CDR3 DNA sequence: TGTGCCAGCAGTAAAACGCTCCAGACAGAGAACGGCTACACCTTC.

This chain uses TRBV11-2 with TRBJ2-7, with D hard to call. Deletions cut 0 bases from V and 3 bases from J, with 6 bases between. Germline V gene data show CDR1 as SGHAT and CDR2 as FQNNGV. There are 13 residues in the CDR3. CDR3 sequence (DNA): TGTGCCAGCAGCTTAGACAACAACTACGAGCAGTACTTC. It specifies CASSLDNNYEQYF.

V and J are TRBV19 and TRBJ1-1; D remains unclear. Germline CDR1 LNHDA, CDR2 SQIVND (reference sequence). Deletions cut 3 bases from V and 4 bases from J, with 9 bases between. The CDR3 consists of 13 residues. This CDR3 is CASSITHGTEAFF. As DNA, the CDR3 is TGTGCCAGTAGTATCACCCATGGCACTGAAGCTTTCTTT. Using reference TRBV19 and TRBJ1-1 for the parts outside the CDR3, the full variable domain is DGGITQSPKYLFRKEGQNVTLSCEQNLNHDAMYWYRQDPGQGLRLIYYSQIVNDFQKGDIAEGYSVSREKKESFPLTVTSAQKNPTAFYLCASSITHGTEAFFGQGTRLTVV.

This clonotype was seen a few times. The CDR3 sequence is CASSSTTGNTGELFF. In DNA form, the CDR3 reads TGTGCCAGCAGTTCCACTACAGGGAACACCGGGGAGCTGTTTTTT. This rearrangement joins TRBV6-6 to TRBJ2-2; a possible D gene is TRBD1 (5 bases). This CDR3 region has 15 residues. Trimming cost V 4 bases and J 1 base, with 10 bases left between them. The germline CDR1 and CDR2 sequences are MNHNY and SVGAGI (reference sequence).

The rearrangement links TRBV5-1 to TRBJ2-7; perhaps D is TRBD1 or TRBD2 (5 bases each). The germline V gene encodes CDR1 SGHRS and CDR2 YFSETQ. Trimming removed 4 bases from V and 12 bases from J, with 17 bases in between. The CDR3 is 12 amino acids. The CDR3 nucleotides are TGCGCCAGCAGCACTCTGCCGGGACCGCCGTACTTC. Its translation is CASSTLPGPPYF.

This chain joins TRBV5-6 and TRBJ1-1; no clear D. With 6 bases removed from V and 0 bases from J, the gap between germline ends came to 12 bases. The germline CDR1 and CDR2 sequences are SGHDT and YYEEEE. The CDR3 length is 14 residues. The DNA for the CDR3 is TGTGCCAGCACCCAAGGGAGCATGAACACTGAAGCTTTCTTT. Translating it yields CASTQGSMNTEAFF. The variable domain in full, with the rest retrieved from reference TRBV5-6 and TRBJ1-1, is DAGVTQSPTHLIKTRGQQVTLRCSPKSGHDTVSWYQQALGQGPQFIFQYYEEEERQRGNFPDRFSGHQFPNYSSELNVNALLLGDSALYLCASTQGSMNTEAFFGQGTRLTVV.

This chain joins TRBV6-5 and TRBJ2-1; 8 nucleotides match TRBD2. Losses at the gene ends were 5 bases for V and 3 bases for J; bases not matched to a gene: 6. The V gene's germline CDR1 is MNHEY and CDR2 SVGAGI. The CDR3 totals 15 residues. The CDR3 here is CASSPREGRYNEQFF. DNA of the CDR3: TGTGCCAGCAGTCCTCGGGAGGGCCGCTACAATGAGCAGTTCTTC.

V gene TRBV5-1 combines with J gene TRBJ1-1; TRBD1 is a possible D gene (5 bases). The CDR3 has 15 amino acids. V lost 4 bases to trimming and J lost 5 bases, with 18 bases between them. CDR1 is SGHRS, CDR2 YFSETQ, per germline. This chain's CDR3 is CASSIPLGQGTEAFF. The CDR3 DNA follows: TGCGCCAGCAGCATACCCCTGGGGCAGGGAACTGAAGCTTTCTTT. Combining the CDR3 with reference TRBV5-1 and TRBJ1-1 gives the whole variable domain KAGVTQTPRYLIKTRGQQVTLSCSPISGHRSVSWYQQTPGQGLQFLFEYFSETQRNKGNFPGRFSGRQFSNSRSEMNVSTLELGDSALYLCASSIPLGQGTEAFFGQGTRLTVV.

Only a few counts were recorded for this clonotype. The rearrangement joins TRBV5-6 to TRBJ1-4; unclear D gene. Germline V lookup: CDR1 SGHDT, CDR2 YYEEEE. The CDR3 has 14 amino acids. With 2 bases removed from V and 8 bases from J, the gap between germline ends came to 13 bases. As DNA, the CDR3 is TGTGCCAGCAGCTTAGATACATTAGGGGAAAAACTGTTTTTT. This translates into CASSLDTLGEKLFF.

This clonotype was detected a few times. The V and J genes are TRBV3-1 and TRBJ2-5; no clear D. The CDR3 runs to 15 residues. V lost 0 bases and J lost 1, with 9 bases in between. The V gene's germline CDR1 is LGHDT and CDR2 YNNKEL (reference sequence). DNA of the CDR3: TGTGCCAGCAGCCAAGACCAGTCCAGCCAAGAGACCCAGTACTTC. Translation: CASSQDQSSQETQYF.

This clonotype was counted only a few times. V gene TRBV4-3 combines with J gene TRBJ2-7, with unresolved D. CDR3 size: 15 residues. V lost 2 bases and J 3 bases, leaving 14 bases between the germline ends. Germline V gene data show CDR1 as LGHNA and CDR2 as YSLEER. This CDR3 is CASSQNDGSSYEQYF. CDR3 sequence (DNA): TGCGCCAGCAGCCAAAACGACGGCAGTAGCTACGAGCAGTACTTC.

This clonotype turned up a few times. This chain joins TRBV6-6 and TRBJ1-1, with D unclear. The germline V gene encodes CDR1 MNHNY and CDR2 SVGAGI (reference sequence). Trimming cost V 6 bases and J 1 base, with 12 bases left between them. The CDR3 is made up of 14 amino acids. CDR3 nucleotides: TGTGCCAGCAGCCCGGATTGGACGAACACTGAAGCTTTCTTT. Protein sequence: CASSPDWTNTEAFF.

The genes are TRBV20-1 and TRBJ1-1; D perhaps matches TRBD1 (5 bases). V was cut by 3 bases and J by 5 bases, with 13 bases left in between. Germline-derived CDR1 and CDR2 are DFQATT and SNEGSKA (reference sequence). CDR3 length: 13 amino acids. Here the CDR3 reads CSASRGVGTEAFF. The CDR3 region has the DNA TGCAGTGCTAGTAGAGGGGTAGGGACTGAAGCTTTCTTT.

Ten or more counts support this clonotype. V gene TRBV28 combines with J gene TRBJ2-3; D uncertain. The V gene's germline CDR1 is MDHEN and CDR2 SYDVKM. The CDR3 runs to 15 residues. V dropped 7 bases and J dropped 2 bases, with 16 bases sitting between them. CDR3 in amino acids: CASNSPTRLTDTQYF. DNA of the CDR3: TGTGCCAGCAATTCTCCGACGAGACTCACAGATACGCAGTATTTT.

V gene TRBV7-9 combines with J gene TRBJ2-7; D perhaps matches TRBD2 (5 bases). V was trimmed by 0 bases and J by 0 bases, leaving 12 bases between them. The CDR3 totals 16 residues. Germline lookup yields CDR1 SEHNR and CDR2 FQNEAQ (reference sequence). Written as DNA, the CDR3 is TGTGCCAGCAGCTTAGCTTGGGGAGCCAGCTCCTACGAGCAGTACTTC. It translates to CASSLAWGASSYEQYF.

V is TRBV5-1 and J is TRBJ2-7; TRBD2 aligns across 10 bases. CDR1 is SGHRS, CDR2 YFSETQ, per germline. CDR3 size: 18 residues. V lost 1 base, J lost 4 bases, and 14 bases stayed unmatched. The CDR3 is CASSLFTPLAGERYEQYF. The DNA of the CDR3 is TGCGCCAGCAGCTTGTTCACTCCCCTAGCGGGGGAGCGTTACGAGCAGTACTTC.

The chain employs TRBV4-1 and TRBJ1-1; no clear D. The CDR3 is made up of 13 amino acids. V lost 1 base to trimming and J lost 8 bases, with 11 bases between them. Germline V gene lookup returns CDR1 MGHRA and CDR2 YSYEKL. The CDR3 nucleotides are TGCGCCAGCAGCCAAGGACTCGGAAGCGAAGCTTTCTTT. Its protein is CASSQGLGSEAFF.

This clonotype was found a few times. This chain joins TRBV6-2 or TRBV6-3 and TRBJ2-3; 10 nucleotides line up with TRBD2. Germline V lookup: CDR1 MNHEY, CDR2 SVGEGT. The CDR3 contains 16 residues. The V gene end was trimmed by 0 bases and the J gene end by 4 bases; junction bases not matched to a gene: 4. The CDR3 sequence is CASSYSRTSGSDTQYF. The CDR3 nucleotides read TGTGCCAGCAGTTACTCGCGGACTAGCGGATCAGATACGCAGTATTTT.